The sequence of this TCR beta chain was determined in a study of T cell responses to AZD1222 COVID-19 vaccine. Across the whole study: Second-dose intervals of approximately 4 or approximately 12 weeks were pooled. Study findings and constraints: The sample set comprised mostly white British donors with more females, and clonal diversity was possibly underestimated. Spike was spanned by vaccine-associated CD4 TCRs, with dominance at 160-218 and 743-854.

The protocol was immunoSEQ multiplex PCR, while the TCRdb copy is restricted to in-frame clones and leaves out a portion. Of 100,000 to 150,000 clones listed, approximately 88% are singletons. As for this clone: Its antigen is undetermined.

Germline-derived CDR1 and CDR2 are SEHNR and FQNEAQ (reference sequence). The CDR3 totals 14 residues. The V end was cut by 5 bases, the J end by 3 bases, with 10 bases between. The specimen was peripheral blood, collected on day 0 of AZD1222 vaccination. The rearrangement links TRBV7-9 to TRBJ1-4, with D maybe TRBD1 (5 bases). This clonotype was sampled from an adult in good health. The CDR3 bases are TGTGCCAGCAGCCCCGGAGGGGCTAATGAAAAACTGTTTTTT. It codes for CASSPGGANEKLFF. Supplemented by reference TRBV7-9 and TRBJ1-4, the full variable domain reads DTGVSQNPRHKITKRGQNVTFRCDPISEHNRLYWYRQTLGQGPEFLTYFQNEAQLEKSRLLSDRFSAERPKGSFSTLEIQRTEQGDSAMYLCASSPGGANEKLFFGSGTQLSVL.